Listed below are T cell receptor beta chains from one sample, sequenced in a study of cytomegalovirus exposure and HLA in healthy donors. The assay was immunoSEQ multiplex PCR, and TCRdb's table has in-frame clones only and misses some. The sample holds about 99,000 clones; around 9.1% are singletons and the top ten take approximately 6.1%. Sequenced: PBMCs. All receptors come from a man aged 40-49 years in good health and CMV-seropositive. Each CDR3 is given with its conserved first and last residue. Each record gives: V gene, D gene, J gene, clone size, CDR3 DNA, CDR3 protein. The D gene is left open where the match is weak. Clone size appears in some rows only: once, few, many, or a class for an expanded clone.

TRBV7-2	NA	TRBJ1-2	NA	TGTGCCAGCAGCCTCGAACAGGGTGGCTACACCTTC	CASSLEQGGYTF
TRBV7-3	NA	TRBJ2-3	few	TGTGCCAGCAGCTTAACAGGGGTCGGGTCCACAGATACGCAGTATTTT	CASSLTGVGSTDTQYF
TRBV7-9	NA	TRBJ2-1	NA	TGTGCCAGCAGCTCAACTGCTAGCACTAGCTCCTACAATGAGCAGTTCTTC	CASSSTASTSSYNEQFF
TRBV18	TRBD1	TRBJ1-5	NA	TGTGCCAGCTCACCACCGGGACAGCCTTCCAATCAGCCCCAGCATTTT	CASSPPGQPSNQPQHF
TRBV7-6	TRBD2	TRBJ2-3	few	TGTGCCAGCAGCCCTCTAGCGGGAGGGCCTTATACGCAGTATTTT	CASSPLAGGPYTQYF
TRBV6-5	TRBD2	TRBJ2-5	NA	TGTGCCAGCAGGGCTACTAGCGGACAAGAGACCCAGTACTTC	CASRATSGQETQYF
TRBV19	TRBD2	TRBJ2-3	many	TGTGCCAGTAGCCTTAGCGGGAGCCCAGATACGCAGTATTTT	CASSLSGSPDTQYF
TRBV9	NA	TRBJ1-1	NA	TGTGCCAGCCGGCGCGACACCTCAAACACTGAAGCTTTCTTT	CASRRDTSNTEAFF
TRBV27	NA	TRBJ2-3	NA	TGTGCCAGCAAGTTTATCTTTAGGGGTAAAGATACGCAGTATTTT	CASKFIFRGKDTQYF
TRBV7-3	NA	TRBJ2-1	NA	TGTGCCAGCAGCTTAGCGAGGGATAACAATGAGCAGTTCTTC	CASSLARDNNEQFF
TRBV30	NA	TRBJ1-6	NA	TGTGCCTGGAGTGTAATGGGGGGACATTCACCCCTCCACTTT	CAWSVMGGHSPLHF
TRBV7-9	TRBD1	TRBJ2-7	few	TGTGCCAGCAGCACCTCCGGGACAGGGGTCTACGAGCAGTACTTC	CASSTSGTGVYEQYF
TRBV9	NA	TRBJ2-1	NA	TGTGCCAGCAGCGTAGTTGCCGGTTGGAGTGATGAGCAGTTCTTC	CASSVVAGWSDEQFF
TRBV12-5	TRBD1	TRBJ2-1	NA	TGTGCTAGCGGGACAGGGGGTCCCAATGAGCAGTTCTTC	CASGTGGPNEQFF
TRBV9	NA	TRBJ2-2	few	TGTGCCAGCAGCTTCCGGAGGAACACCGGGGAGCTGTTTTTT	CASSFRRNTGELFF
TRBV18	NA	TRBJ2-7	NA	TGTGCCAGCTCACCAGTAAGCCTCCAGGGCGAGCAGTACTTC	CASSPVSLQGEQYF
TRBV9	TRBD1	TRBJ2-2	few	TGTGCCAGCAGCGTAGCAGGGGGAATCACCGGGGAGCTGTTTTTT	CASSVAGGITGELFF
TRBV2	NA	TRBJ1-2	few	TGTGCCAGCAGATCAAAAAGGGGGGGACGGGGTTTTACTAACTATGGCTACACCTTC	CASRSKRGGRGFTNYGYTF
TRBV7-3	TRBD2	TRBJ2-1	few	TGTGCCAGCAGCTTAGCGGGAGGGCCAAACAATGAGCAGTTCTTC	CASSLAGGPNNEQFF
TRBV4-1	NA	TRBJ2-7	NA	TGCGCCAGCAGCCAAGAAGGGGCGCTGAACTACGAGCAGTACTTC	CASSQEGALNYEQYF
TRBV28	TRBD1	TRBJ2-7	NA	TGTGCCAGCAGTGCTAGGGACAGGGGCATCAACGAGCAGTACTTC	CASSARDRGINEQYF
TRBV27	NA	TRBJ2-5	NA	TGTGCCAGCAGCGGGGTACAAGAGACCCAGTACTTC	CASSGVQETQYF
TRBV29-1	TRBD1	TRBJ2-6	few	TGCAGCGTTGAAGGGACAGGGGATGGGGCCAACGTCCTGACTTTC	CSVEGTGDGANVLTF
TRBV7-3	NA	TRBJ1-2	few	TGTGCCAGCGCCCCGGGGGGAAACTATGGCTACACCTTC	CASAPGGNYGYTF
TRBV5-4	NA	TRBJ2-7	NA	TGTGCCAGCAGCTCCGGGACTGAAACCTACGAGCAGTACTTC	CASSSGTETYEQYF
TRBV5-1	NA	TRBJ1-1	NA	TGCGCCAGCGGCGTCCTTCAGGGTAGCGGCGCTGAAGCTTTCTTT	CASGVLQGSGAEAFF
TRBV5-6	NA	TRBJ1-1	NA	TGTGCCAGCAGCTTGTGGATGCGGGGGCGTTCGAGCACTGAAGCTTTCTTT	CASSLWMRGRSSTEAFF
TRBV5-1	TRBD2	TRBJ2-7	NA	TGCGCCAGCAGCTTGGCCAATCGGGAGGGCTTCGACGAGCAGTACTTC	CASSLANREGFDEQYF
TRBV28	TRBD1	TRBJ2-7	few	TGTGCCAGCAGTTCCGGGACAGACCTACGAGGGCAGTACTTC	CASSSGTDLRGQYF
TRBV5-5	TRBD2	TRBJ2-3	NA	TGTGCCAGCAGCTTGTCGGGGGGGACTACTACTACGCAGTATTTT	CASSLSGGTTTTQYF
TRBV6-1	TRBD1	TRBJ1-2	NA	TGTGCCAGCAGTGAACTTGGACAGGGGTTCTATGGCTACACCTTC	CASSELGQGFYGYTF
TRBV29-1	NA	TRBJ2-7	few	TGCAGCGTTGTAAGGGACACCTACGAGCAGTACTTC	CSVVRDTYEQYF
TRBV28	NA	TRBJ2-6	NA	TGTGCCAGCAGTTTACCCCAAGGAGTCTCTGGGGCCAACGTCCTGACTTTC	CASSLPQGVSGANVLTF
TRBV15	NA	TRBJ1-3	few	TGTGCCACCAGCAGAGATCGGGCCAGGGGAGGAAACACCATATATTTT	CATSRDRARGGNTIYF
TRBV6-1	NA	TRBJ2-4	NA	TGTGCCAGCAGTGAAGCGCTTAGAAACATTCAGTACTTC	CASSEALRNIQYF
TRBV7-2	TRBD2	TRBJ2-2	once	TGTGCCAGCAGCTTACAAGCGGGACTTAGCACCGGGGAGCTGTTTTTT	CASSLQAGLSTGELFF
TRBV6-5	TRBD1	TRBJ1-1	NA	TGTGCCAGCAGCCTCCAACCACAGGGGATCACTGAAGCTTTCTTT	CASSLQPQGITEAFF
TRBV5-4	TRBD2	TRBJ2-7	NA	TGTGCCAGCAGCACCCAGGGACTAGCGGGAGGGTTCCCCGTGTACTTC	CASSTQGLAGGFPVYF
TRBV30	NA	TRBJ2-6	few	TGTGCCTGGAACCCGGACAGCTCTGGGGCCAACGTCCTGACTTTC	CAWNPDSSGANVLTF
TRBV5-1	TRBD1	TRBJ2-5	NA	TGCGCCTGCAGGGACAGCCAAGAAGAGACCCAGTACTTC	CACRDSQEETQYF
TRBV14	NA	TRBJ1-1	NA	TGTGCCAGCAGCCAAGGGGCCGGCACTGAAGCTTTCTTT	CASSQGAGTEAFF
TRBV5-4	TRBD2	TRBJ2-1	NA	TGTGCCAGCAGCTGGCGGGGGGTCGTAGAGCAGTTCTTC	CASSWRGVVEQFF
TRBV10-3	TRBD2	TRBJ2-1	NA	TGTGCCATCAAAGAACTAGCGGGAGGGAGCGAGCAGTTCTTC	CAIKELAGGSEQFF
TRBV5-6	TRBD1	TRBJ2-3	NA	TGTGCCAGCAGCTTATTCCGGGACAGGGACACAGATACGCAGTATTTT	CASSLFRDRDTDTQYF
TRBV5-3	NA	TRBJ2-5	NA	TGTGCCAGAAGCTTCTACAGGGAAGGACAAGAGACCCAGTACTTC	CARSFYREGQETQYF
TRBV28	TRBD1	TRBJ2-7	few	TGTGCCAGCAGCACCTTGACAGGGACCTACGAGCAGTACTTC	CASSTLTGTYEQYF
TRBV27	NA	TRBJ2-1	NA	TGTGCCAGCTCCTGGGGGGGGGCGAGAAATGAGCAGTTCTTC	CASSWGGARNEQFF
TRBV27	NA	TRBJ1-2	few	TGTGCCAGCAGACCAGAAGGGGGTTCTAACTATGGCTACACCTTC	CASRPEGGSNYGYTF
TRBV11-2	TRBD1	TRBJ1-2	NA	TGTGCCAGCAGCTCCCAGACAGGGGGCTACTATGGCTACACCTTC	CASSSQTGGYYGYTF